This note documents a single T cell receptor (beta chain) sequence. The sample belongs to a study of blood T cell repertoires in COVID-19. About the research overall: COVID-19 samples from acute and convalescent phases originated in the United States, Italy and Spain. In each case, the material was cDNA or gDNA derived from T cells, B-cell-depleted T cells, or PBMCs.

This CDR3 spans 15 amino acids. CDR1 WNHNN and CDR2 SYGVQD come from the germline V gene (reference sequence). V lost 2 bases and J lost 3, with 10 bases in between. As originally analysed: The assay estimated nucleated cells by amplifying reference gene primers. Here immunoSEQ multiplex PCR was the method, and the copy in TCRdb shows in-frame clones only, minus some. The V and J calls and the clone size are those of that table, but D and trimming were determined from the DNA. The sample holds roughly 250,000 clones, about four fifths seen once. The sequenced sample consisted of peripheral blood. This chain uses TRBV10-1 with TRBJ2-2; tentatively, D is TRBD2 (7 bases). The clonotype was recovered from a woman aged 40 to 55 who had recovered from COVID-19. This CDR3 reads CASSEAGAYTGELFF. The CDR3, as DNA: TGCGCCAGCAGTGAGGCGGGGGCCTACACCGGGGAGCTGTTTTTT.